This paragraph reports one T cell receptor beta chain. Its antigen is still unknown. Libraries were prepared by immunoSEQ multiplex PCR; TCRdb keeps only in-frame clonotypes and omits some of them. The sample lists about 140,000 clones; about 91% were seen once. The data originate from a study of T cell responses to AZD1222 COVID-19 vaccine. Study summary: Second-dose recipients at about 4 or about 12 weeks were treated as one pooled group.

Germline CDR1 is SGHAT and CDR2 is FQNNGV. This CDR3 spans 14 amino acids. The V and J ends lost 8 bases and 4 bases, in that order; junction bases with no gene match: 5. General study results and limits: The study found Spike-specific TCR breadth and depth rose after two AZD1222 doses.

The chain couples TRBV11-2 to TRBJ2-2; 9 bases match TRBD1. This receptor was identified in an adult in good health. This specimen was peripheral blood, taken on day 0 of AZD1222 vaccination. The CDR3 bases are TGTGCCAGCGGGACAGGGCTCCCCACCGGGGAGCTGTTTTTT. It translates to CASGTGLPTGELFF.